This T cell receptor beta chain was captured by sequencing in a study of blood T cell repertoires in COVID-19. TCRdb's table, derived via immunoSEQ multiplex PCR, lists solely in-frame clones and lacks some. Found here are over 300,000 clones, approximately 90% of them singletons; the top ten hold 0.95% to 1%. The CDR3 covers 13 residues. CDR1 is LGHDT and CDR2 is YNNKEL in the germline V gene (reference sequence). Between the trimmed V and J ends, which lost 4 bases and 1 base, there was a span of 7 bases. The source is a woman in her 30s with acute COVID-19. Sequenced material: PBMCs or T cells enriched from blood (not recorded which). The chain joins TRBV3-1 (or the pseudogene TRBV3-2) to TRBJ1-1; possible D gene TRBD1, 6 bases. CDR3 region: CASSRTANTEAFF. The CDR3 DNA sequence: TGTGCCAGCAGCCGGACAGCGAACACTGAAGCTTTCTTT.